This T cell receptor beta chain was captured by sequencing in a study of regulatory T cells in long-lasting Graves disease (dated by TCRdb to the early 2020s). Concerning the study at large: Persistent Graves' disease was defined as persistently positive TSH receptor autoantibodies together with antithyroid drug treatment for over 5 years. Peripheral blood TCR sequencing and RNA sequencing compared persistent Graves' disease patients with newly diagnosed Graves' disease patients. The study took place in China and was registered as a clinical trial. TCR sequencing covered some 13 persistent and some 20 newly diagnosed Graves' disease patients, some 35 samples in total. Antithyroid drugs had been taken for about 9.7 years on average by persistent Graves' disease patients in the clinical cohort. Study-wide conclusions, independent of this receptor: TRBV28, TRBJ1-2 and TRBJ2-5 were preferentially used in persistent disease, while TRBV20-1 and TRBJ2-1 were favored in newly diagnosed disease. Lower TCR Shannon entropy and fewer highly expanded clones were observed in persistent Graves' disease patients than in newly diagnosed patients, which suggested clonal expansion. As a limitation, the authors acknowledged that the small sample size may reduce accuracy. Only peripheral blood was studied, because thyroid tissue, the primary lesion, was inaccessible. Persistent patients shared more public clonotypes among themselves (2,741) than newly diagnosed patients did (approximately 900). Sequencing and analysis were limited to the TCR beta chain.

Sample time point, as interpreted from the label and publication: persistent/refractory GD, antithyroid drugs over 5 years with positive TRAb. For both TCR sequencing and RNA sequencing, RNA was extracted from PBMCs using TRIzol. Graves' disease was diagnosed according to American Thyroid Association guidelines. Patients for the study were recruited at an endocrinology department in Xi'an, China. Each patient gave around 9.2 milliliters of peripheral blood, collected in an EDTA anticoagulant tube. PBMCs were isolated by Ficoll Paque Plus density gradient separation without further T cell sorting. An Agilent 2100 Bioanalyzer and agarose gel were used to check RNA quality, while a NanoDrop 2000 measured RNA concentration. A remark on this clonotype: The antigen this receptor binds is unknown. No base quality values were provided; no much bigger clone lies one nucleotide off.

The receptor library was made with multiplex PCR. Sequenced using an Illumina HiSeq 4000. CDR3 regions were amplified by Arm-PCR with iRepertoire HTBI primers to construct TCR beta libraries. Before sequencing, the PCR products went through gel purification. For the original study's pipeline: A total of roughly 65 TRBV and 14 TRBJ segments were identified across samples and were used for gene usage analysis of CDR3 amino acid clonotypes. COPE and FqMerger were used to merge the filtered high-quality paired reads into contigs. BLAST was used to align contigs to IMGT TRBV, TRBD and TRBJ reference genes, with CDR3 defined following IMGT. Clonotypes above 0.1% frequency were classified as highly expanded clones. Shannon entropy was used to measure repertoire diversity, and the Gini coefficient was used to measure V-J evenness. Clonotypes shared by more than one individual were considered public. Using fastp at Q25 and MiXCR, TCRdb reprocessed the public reads and kept productive beta chains. Identical CDR3 proteins give one entry, which carries the most common genes and DNA. TCRdb, not the original authors, processed these V and J calls. The sample data list 300,000 or so distinct CDR3 sequences, and roughly a fifth of these were observed just once. 25% to 35% of the sample goes to the ten largest clones.

CDR3 length: 13 amino acids, cysteine to phenylalanine. Just CDR3 DNA is preserved here, 39 bases in frame from base 1. Trimming takes 1 base from V and 3 bases from J, and the germline ends sit 9 bases apart. Sequences DFQATT (CDR1) and SNEGSKA (CDR2) are obtained from the germline V gene (reference sequence). The source is a female donor with Graves disease. The specimen comprised peripheral blood mononuclear cells (PBMCs), sampled when the disease was refractory, from a patient treated with antithyroid drugs. The chain links TRBV20-1 with TRBJ1-1; matching of 5 bases hints at TRBD1 as the D gene. In nucleotides, the sequence is TGCAGTGCTAGAGGACGCAGGGACACTGAAGCTTTCTTT. The resulting protein is CSARGRRDTEAFF.